This T cell receptor beta chain was identified during a study of T-cell reconstitution after alpha-beta-depleted transplantation in children. A TCRbeta library incorporating unique molecular identifiers was prepared. TCRdb reprocessed the PCR reads via MiXCR and lists one record per CDR3 protein. The sample records fewer than 550,000 distinct CDR3 sequences, about an eighth being singletons. Per the germline V gene, CDR1 is KGHSH and CDR2 is LQKENI. The CDR3 length is 15 residues. Trimming removed 2 bases from V and 2 bases from J, with 12 bases in between. General study points: The high TCRbeta diversity at day 60 in some patients came from surviving recipient T cells and thymic progenitors. Several hundred rapidly expanded clones from non-depleted graft cells reportedly supplied alpha-beta T cells about two months post-transplant.

Comments on this clonotype: Its specificity is unknown.

This specimen was PBMCs, mostly from graft donor cells, taken 180 days after TCRalphabeta/CD19-depleted stem cell transplant. The receptor's source is a female patient aged 2-10 years who had a stem cell transplant for aplastic anemia, so the T cells may come from the graft donor. This chain uses TRBV18 with TRBJ2-5; maybe TRBD1 (5 bases). Here the CDR3 DNA reads TGTGCCAGCTCACCAAGGTGGCAGGGACAAGAGACCCAGTACTTC. Its protein product is CASSPRWQGQETQYF. The whole variable domain, remainder taken from reference TRBV18 and TRBJ2-5, is NAGVMQNPRHLVRRRGQEARLRCSPMKGHSHVYWYRQLPEEGLKFMVYLQKENIIDESGMPKERFSAEFPKEGPSILRIQQVVRGDSAAYFCASSPRWQGQETQYFGPGTRLLVL.